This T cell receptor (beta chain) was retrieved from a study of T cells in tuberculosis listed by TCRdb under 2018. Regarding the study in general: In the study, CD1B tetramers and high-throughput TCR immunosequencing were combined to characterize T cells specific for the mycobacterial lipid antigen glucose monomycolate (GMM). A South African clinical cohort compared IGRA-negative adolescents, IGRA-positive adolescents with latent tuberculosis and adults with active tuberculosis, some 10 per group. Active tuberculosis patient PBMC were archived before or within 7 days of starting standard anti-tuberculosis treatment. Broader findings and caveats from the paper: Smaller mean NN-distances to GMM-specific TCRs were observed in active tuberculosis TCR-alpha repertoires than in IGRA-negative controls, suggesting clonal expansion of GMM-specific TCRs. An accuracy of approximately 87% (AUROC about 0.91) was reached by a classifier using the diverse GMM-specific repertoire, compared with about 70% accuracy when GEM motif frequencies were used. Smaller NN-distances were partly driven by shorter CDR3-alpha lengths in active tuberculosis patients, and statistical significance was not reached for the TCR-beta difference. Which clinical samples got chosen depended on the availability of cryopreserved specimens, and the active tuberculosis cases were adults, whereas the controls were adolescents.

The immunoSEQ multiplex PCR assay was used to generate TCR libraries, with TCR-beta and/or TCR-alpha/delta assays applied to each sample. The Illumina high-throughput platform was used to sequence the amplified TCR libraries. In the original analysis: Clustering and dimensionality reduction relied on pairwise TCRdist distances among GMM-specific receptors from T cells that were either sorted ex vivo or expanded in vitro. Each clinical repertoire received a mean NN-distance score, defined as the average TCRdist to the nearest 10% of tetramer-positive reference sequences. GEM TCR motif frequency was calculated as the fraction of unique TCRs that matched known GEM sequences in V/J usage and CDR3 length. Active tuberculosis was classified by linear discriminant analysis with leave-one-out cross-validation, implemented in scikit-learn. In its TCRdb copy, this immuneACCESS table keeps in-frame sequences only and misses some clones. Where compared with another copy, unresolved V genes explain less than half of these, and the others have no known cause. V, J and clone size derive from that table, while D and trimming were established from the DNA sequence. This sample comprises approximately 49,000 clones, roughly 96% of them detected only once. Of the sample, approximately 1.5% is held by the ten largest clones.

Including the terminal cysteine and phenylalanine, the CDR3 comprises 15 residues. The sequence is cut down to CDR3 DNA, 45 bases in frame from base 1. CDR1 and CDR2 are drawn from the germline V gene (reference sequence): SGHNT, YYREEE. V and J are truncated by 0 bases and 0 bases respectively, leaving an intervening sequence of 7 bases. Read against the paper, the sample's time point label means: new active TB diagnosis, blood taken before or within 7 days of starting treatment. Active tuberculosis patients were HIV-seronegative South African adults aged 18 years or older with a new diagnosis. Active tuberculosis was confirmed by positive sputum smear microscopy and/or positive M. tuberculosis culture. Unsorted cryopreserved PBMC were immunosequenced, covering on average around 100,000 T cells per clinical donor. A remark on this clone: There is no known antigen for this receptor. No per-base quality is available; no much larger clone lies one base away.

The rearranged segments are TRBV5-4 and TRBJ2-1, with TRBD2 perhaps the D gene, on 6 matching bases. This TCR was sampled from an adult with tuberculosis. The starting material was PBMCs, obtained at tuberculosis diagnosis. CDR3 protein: CASSLDGSSYNEQFF. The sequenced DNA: TGTGCCAGCAGCTTGGACGGGAGCTCCTACAATGAGCAGTTCTTC.